This T cell receptor (beta chain) is from a study of blood T cell repertoires in COVID-19. Study summary: Samples of COVID-19 (acute and convalescent) were obtained from the United States, Italy and Spain. In each case, the material was cDNA or gDNA derived from T cells, B-cell-depleted T cells, or PBMCs.

The repertoire was sequenced with immunoSEQ multiplex PCR; TCRdb's copy has only in-frame clones and lacks some. The sample includes around 310,000 clones, 75% to 95% of them seen just once. Those enrolled in Seattle joined during active infection and were followed longitudinally afterward. V dropped 2 bases and J dropped 5 bases, with 8 bases sitting between them. The length of the CDR3 is 13 residues. The chain recombines TRBV12-3 or TRBV12-4 with TRBJ2-3, with D perhaps matching TRBD2 (5 bases). Material: peripheral blood. The sequence was obtained from a woman aged 25-40 years with COVID-19, enrolled during active disease. CDR3 DNA: TGTGCCAGCAGTTTATCTAGCCGAGATACGCAGTATTTT. This gives the protein CASSLSSRDTQYF.